This TCR beta chain stems from a study of T cells in Graves' hyperthyroidism and ophthalmopathy. Whole-study results and caveats: Clonotypes that were expanded in thyroid above 0.001 mostly appeared in blood too.

As for this clonotype: Its antigen remains unknown.

V shed 7 bases and J shed 3 bases, with 18 bases lying between them. This CDR3 is built from 16 residues. In germline, CDR1 is WSHSY, CDR2 SAAADI. TCR beta CDR3 region amplification was performed from RNA transcripts. First-round RT-PCR with HTBI primers amplified the TCR CDR3 region. TCRdb re-called the multiplex PCR reads through MiXCR, storing one row per CDR3 protein. The data contain around 600,000 distinct CDR3 sequences, about a sixth of them singletons. The clonotype was recovered from a woman aged 40 to 50 with Graves' ophthalmopathy. This chain joins TRBV10-2 and TRBJ1-4; no clear D. Input material: blood. The CDR3 loop is CASTKQANNPNEKLFF. CDR3 DNA: TGCGCCAGCACAAAGCAAGCCAACAATCCTAATGAAAAACTGTTTTTT.